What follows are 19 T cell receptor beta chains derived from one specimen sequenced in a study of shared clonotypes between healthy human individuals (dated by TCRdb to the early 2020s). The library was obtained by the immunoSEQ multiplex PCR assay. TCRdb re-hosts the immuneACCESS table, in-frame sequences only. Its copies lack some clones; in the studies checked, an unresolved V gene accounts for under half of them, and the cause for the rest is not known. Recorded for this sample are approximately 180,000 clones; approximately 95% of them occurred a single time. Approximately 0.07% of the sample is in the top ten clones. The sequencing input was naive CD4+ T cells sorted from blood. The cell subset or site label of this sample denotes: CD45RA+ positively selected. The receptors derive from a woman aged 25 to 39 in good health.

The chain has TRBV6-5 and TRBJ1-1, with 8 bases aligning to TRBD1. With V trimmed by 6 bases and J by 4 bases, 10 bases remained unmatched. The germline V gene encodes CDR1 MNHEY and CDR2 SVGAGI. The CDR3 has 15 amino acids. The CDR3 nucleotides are TGTGCCAGCAGGGACCCCGGACAGGGCACCACTGAAGCTTTCTTT. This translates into CASRDPGQGTTEAFF.

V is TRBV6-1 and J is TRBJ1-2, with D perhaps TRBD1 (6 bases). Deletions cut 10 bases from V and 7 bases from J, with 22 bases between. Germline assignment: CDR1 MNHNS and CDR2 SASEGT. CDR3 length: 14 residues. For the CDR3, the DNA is TGTGCCATGTCACCACAGGGAGGCATCGGTGGCTACACCTTC. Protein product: CAMSPQGGIGGYTF.

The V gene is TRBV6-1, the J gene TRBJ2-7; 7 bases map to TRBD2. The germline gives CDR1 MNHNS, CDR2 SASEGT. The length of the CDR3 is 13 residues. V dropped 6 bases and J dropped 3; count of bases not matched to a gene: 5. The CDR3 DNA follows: TGTGCCAGCAGCCAGCGGGAAAGCTACGAGCAGTACTTC. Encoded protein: CASSQRESYEQYF.

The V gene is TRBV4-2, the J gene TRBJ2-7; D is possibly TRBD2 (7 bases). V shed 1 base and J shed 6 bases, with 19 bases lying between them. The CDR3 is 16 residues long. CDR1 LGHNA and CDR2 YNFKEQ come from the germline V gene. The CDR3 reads CASSQVGGQGGFEQYF. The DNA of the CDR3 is TGTGCCAGCAGCCAAGTGGGGGGGCAGGGAGGGTTCGAGCAGTACTTC.

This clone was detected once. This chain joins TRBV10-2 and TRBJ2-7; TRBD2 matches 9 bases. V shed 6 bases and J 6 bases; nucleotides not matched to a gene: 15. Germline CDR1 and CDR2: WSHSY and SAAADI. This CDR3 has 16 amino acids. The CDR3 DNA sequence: TGCGCCAGCAGCCGGTCGACCTTGACTAGCGGTGTCGAGCAGTACTTC. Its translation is CASSRSTLTSGVEQYF.

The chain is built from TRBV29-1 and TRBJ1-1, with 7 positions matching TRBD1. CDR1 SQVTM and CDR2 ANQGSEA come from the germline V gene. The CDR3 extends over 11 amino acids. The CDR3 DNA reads TGCAAGGGGGCATGGGGGTCTGAAGCTTTCTTT. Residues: CKGAWGSEAFF.

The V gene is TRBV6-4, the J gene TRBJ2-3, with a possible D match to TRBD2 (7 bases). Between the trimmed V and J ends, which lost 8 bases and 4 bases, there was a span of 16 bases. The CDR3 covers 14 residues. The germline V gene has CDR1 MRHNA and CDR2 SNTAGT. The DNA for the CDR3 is TGTGCCAGCGGGACTGGGGGGGCCCCAGATACGCAGTATTTT. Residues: CASGTGGAPDTQYF.

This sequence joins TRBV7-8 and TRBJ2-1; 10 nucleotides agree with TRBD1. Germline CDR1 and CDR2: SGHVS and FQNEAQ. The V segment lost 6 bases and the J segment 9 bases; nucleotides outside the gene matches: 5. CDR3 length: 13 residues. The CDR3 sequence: CASSSDRGREQFF. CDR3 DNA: TGTGCCAGCAGTTCCGACAGGGGGCGTGAGCAGTTCTTC.

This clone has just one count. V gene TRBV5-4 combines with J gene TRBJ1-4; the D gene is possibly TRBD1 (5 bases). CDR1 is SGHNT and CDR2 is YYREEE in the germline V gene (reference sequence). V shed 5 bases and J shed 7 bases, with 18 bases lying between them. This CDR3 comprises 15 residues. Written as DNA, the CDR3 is TGTGCCAGCAGTCCCGAAGGGGTCGGGAGTGAAAAACTGTTTTTT. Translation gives CASSPEGVGSEKLFF.

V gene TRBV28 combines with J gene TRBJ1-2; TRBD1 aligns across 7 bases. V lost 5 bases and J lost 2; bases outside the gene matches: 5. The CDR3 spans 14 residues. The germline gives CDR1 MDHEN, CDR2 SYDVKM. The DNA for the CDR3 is TGTGCCAGCAGTGTGGACAGGAGAAACTATGGCTACACCTTC. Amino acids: CASSVDRRNYGYTF.

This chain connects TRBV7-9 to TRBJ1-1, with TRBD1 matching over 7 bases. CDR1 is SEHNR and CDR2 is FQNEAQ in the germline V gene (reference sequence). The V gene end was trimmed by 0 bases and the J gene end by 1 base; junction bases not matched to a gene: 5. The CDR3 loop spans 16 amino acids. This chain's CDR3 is CASSLALTGTNTEAFF. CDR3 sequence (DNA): TGTGCCAGCAGCTTAGCCTTGACAGGGACGAACACTGAAGCTTTCTTT. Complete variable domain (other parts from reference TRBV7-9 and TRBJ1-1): DTGVSQNPRHKITKRGQNVTFRCDPISEHNRLYWYRQTLGQGPEFLTYFQNEAQLEKSRLLSDRFSAERPKGSFSTLEIQRTEQGDSAMYLCASSLALTGTNTEAFFGQGTRLTVV.

As DNA, the CDR3 is TGTGCCAGCAGTTTACCGGGAACACCAGAGACCCAGTACTTC. It specifies CASSLPGTPETQYF. The rearrangement joins TRBV28 to TRBJ2-5, with a weak D call TRBD2 (5 bases). Trimming shortened V by 2 bases and J by 4 bases, and 11 bases separated the two germline ends. The CDR3 covers 14 residues. Germline V gene data show CDR1 as MDHEN and CDR2 as SYDVKM.

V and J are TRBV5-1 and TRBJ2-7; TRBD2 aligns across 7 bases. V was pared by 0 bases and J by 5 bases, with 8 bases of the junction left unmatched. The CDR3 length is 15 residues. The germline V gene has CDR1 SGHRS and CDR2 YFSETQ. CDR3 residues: CASSLVGEGPHEQYF. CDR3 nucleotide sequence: TGCGCCAGCAGCTTGGTCGGGGAGGGCCCCCACGAGCAGTACTTC. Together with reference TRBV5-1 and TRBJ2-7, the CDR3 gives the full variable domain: KAGVTQTPRYLIKTRGQQVTLSCSPISGHRSVSWYQQTPGQGLQFLFEYFSETQRNKGNFPGRFSGRQFSNSRSEMNVSTLELGDSALYLCASSLVGEGPHEQYFGPGTRLTVT.

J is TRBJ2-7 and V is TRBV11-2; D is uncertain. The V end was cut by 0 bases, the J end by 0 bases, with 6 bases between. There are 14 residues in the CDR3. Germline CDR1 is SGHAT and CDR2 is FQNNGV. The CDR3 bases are TGTGCCAGCAGCTTAGACCCAGTCTCCTACGAGCAGTACTTC. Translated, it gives CASSLDPVSYEQYF.

The chain's CDR3 is CASSLGKPYEQYF. CDR3 nucleotide sequence: TGTGCCAGCAGCTTAGGTAAACCCTACGAGCAGTACTTC. The gene calls are TRBV7-8 and TRBJ2-7, with D unclear. Trimming pared 1 base from V and 2 bases from J, leaving 6 bases between. There are 13 residues in the CDR3. Germline CDR1 is SGHVS and CDR2 is FQNEAQ.

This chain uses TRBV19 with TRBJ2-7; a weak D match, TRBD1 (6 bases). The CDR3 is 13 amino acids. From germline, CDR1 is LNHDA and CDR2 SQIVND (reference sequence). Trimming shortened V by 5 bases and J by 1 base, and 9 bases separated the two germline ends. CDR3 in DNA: TGTGCCAGTAGTGGTGGACAGTCCTACGAGCAGTACTTC. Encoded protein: CASSGGQSYEQYF. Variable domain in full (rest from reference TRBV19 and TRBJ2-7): DGGITQSPKYLFRKEGQNVTLSCEQNLNHDAMYWYRQDPGQGLRLIYYSQIVNDFQKGDIAEGYSVSREKKESFPLTVTSAQKNPTAFYLCASSGGQSYEQYFGPGTRLTVT.

CDR3 sequence: CASSSPPGSPLHF. CDR3 DNA: TGTGCCAGCAGTTCCCCCCCGGGGTCACCCCTCCACTTT. The chain is built from TRBV28 and TRBJ1-6, with D uncertain. Trimming left V 4 bases short and J 10 bases short, with 11 bases between. This CDR3 has 13 residues. Germline lookup yields CDR1 MDHEN and CDR2 SYDVKM. Together with reference TRBV28 and TRBJ1-6, the CDR3 gives the full variable domain: DVKVTQSSRYLVKRTGEKVFLECVQDMDHENMFWYRQDPGLGLRLIYFSYDVKMKEKGDIPEGYSVSREKKERFSLILESASTNQTSMYLCASSSPPGSPLHFGNGTRLTVT.

CDR3 sequence: CASSLSAGEQFF. As DNA, the CDR3 is TGTGCCAGCAGCTTATCGGCCGGTGAGCAGTTCTTC. The V and J genes are TRBV7-9 and TRBJ2-1; D is unresolved. There are 12 residues in the CDR3. Trimming removed 2 bases at V and 9 bases at J, with 8 bases between. CDR1 and CDR2 from the germline V gene are SEHNR and FQNEAQ (reference sequence).

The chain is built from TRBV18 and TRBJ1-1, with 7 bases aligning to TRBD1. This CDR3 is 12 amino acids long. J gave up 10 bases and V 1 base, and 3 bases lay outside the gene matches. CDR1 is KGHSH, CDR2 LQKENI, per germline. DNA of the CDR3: TGTGCCAGCTCACCACGACAGGGAAGAGCTTTCTTT. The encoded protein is CASSPRQGRAFF. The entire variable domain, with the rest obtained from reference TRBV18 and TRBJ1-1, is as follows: NAGVMQNPRHLVRRRGQEARLRCSPMKGHSHVYWYRQLPEEGLKFMVYLQKENIIDESGMPKERFSAEFPKEGPSILRIQQVVRGDSAAYFCASSPRQGRAFFGQGTRLTVV.